The T cell receptor beta chain described here comes from a study of T cells after yellow fever vaccination. This clonotype was seen a handful of times. For TCR, cDNA came from 5'RACE template switching, which added a universal primer site and UMIs. TCRdb recomputed calls from the 5' RACE reads with MiXCR, one row per CDR3 protein. The sample includes around 600,000 distinct CDR3 sequences, 9% to 15% of them seen just once. In germline, CDR1 is LNHDA, CDR2 SQIVND (reference sequence). This CDR3 region has 15 residues. Germline trimming cut 5 bases from V and 6 bases from J; bases unmatched to any gene: 8.

The sequence derives from a man aged 30 to 39 who received the YFV17D yellow fever vaccine. This specimen was PBMCs, taken on the day of the yellow fever booster vaccination. The chain has TRBV19 and TRBJ2-7; 12 bases map to TRBD2. The chain's CDR3 is CASSAWTSGMGEQYF. In DNA, the CDR3 is TGTGCCAGTAGTGCTTGGACTAGCGGGATGGGCGAGCAGTACTTC.